The 20 T cell receptor beta chains given below trace back to one sample, sequenced in a study of T cell repertoires in breast cancer. Blocking oligonucleotides added to a second nested PCR suppressed unpaired genes. MiXCR, applied by TCRdb to the emulsion pairing reads, yields one record per CDR3 protein. The sample contains some 37,000 distinct CDR3 sequences, under 60% of which appear only once. Primers covering all TCR V genes were used in emulsion RT-PCR on CD8+ T cells. Sequencing was done on a sample of CD8+ T cells. The source is a pool of human donors with breast cancer or a healthy control (not recorded which).

V is TRBV12-3 or TRBV12-4 and J is TRBJ2-1; 10 positions match TRBD2. V gave up 6 bases and J gave up 5 bases; unmatched junction bases: 7. The length of the CDR3 is 15 residues. The CDR3 DNA reads as TGTGCCAGCAGAGCTCTAGCGGGAGTCCACAATGAGCAGTTCTTC. Translation: CASRALAGVHNEQFF.

Concerning this clonotype itself: Sequence at one end of the junction differs from germline and may be a read error. This chain joins TRBV3-1 and TRBJ2-1; D may be TRBD1 or TRBD2 (5 bases each). The CDR3 consists of 12 residues. Germline V CDR1 and CDR2: LGHDT, YNNKEL (reference sequence). CDR3 loop: CVSSRISGSEFF. CDR3 coding DNA: TGTGTCAGCAGCCGGATCTCAGGGAGTGAGTTCTTC.

Details on this clonotype: The junction differs from germline at one of its ends, possibly a read error. The rearrangement uses TRBV28 and TRBJ2-2; no definite D call. The CDR3 has 13 residues. Germline assignment: CDR1 MDHEN and CDR2 SYDVKM. CDR3 sequence: CVSRWGFTGELFF. The CDR3 DNA sequence: TGTGTCAGCAGGTGGGGATTCACCGGGGAGCTGTTTTTT.

This clonotype has ten or more counts. V is TRBV28 and J is TRBJ2-3; TRBD2 matches 10 bases. Germline CDR1 MDHEN, CDR2 SYDVKM. The CDR3 extends over 15 amino acids. The ends lost 4 bases at V and 1 base at J; junction bases unmatched: 2. CDR3 amino acids: CASSSLAGGTDTQYF. DNA for the CDR3: TGTGCCAGCAGTTCCCTAGCGGGGGGCACAGATACGCAGTATTTT.

Notes on this clonotype: One end of the junction is discordant with germline, which a read error may explain. The chain combines TRBV7-2 with TRBJ2-1; no firm D call. The CDR3 is made up of 13 amino acids. Germline loops: CDR1 SGHTA, CDR2 FQGNSA. CDR3 nucleotides: TGTGCCAGCAGTTTAGGATATTACAATGAGCAGTTCTTC. Residues: CASSLGYYNEQFF.

V is TRBV3-1 and J is TRBJ1-3; possible D gene TRBD1, 5 bases. V lost 1 base and J lost 7, with 11 bases in between. CDR3 length equals 14 residues. Germline assignment: CDR1 LGHDT and CDR2 YNNKEL (reference sequence). This CDR3 is CASSQAGIRNTIYF. Here the CDR3 DNA reads TGTGCCAGCAGCCAAGCAGGGATTCGGAACACCATATATTTT.

J is TRBJ2-7 and V is TRBV5-4, with 8 bases aligning to TRBD1. The CDR3 spans 15 residues. The V and J ends lost 4 bases and 0 bases, in that order; junction bases with no gene match: 6. The germline V gene encodes CDR1 SGHNT and CDR2 YYREEE (reference sequence). CDR3 DNA: TGTGCCAGCAGCGACAGGGGCCGCAGCTCCTACGAGCAGTACTTC. It yields the protein CASSDRGRSSYEQYF.

The CDR3 sequence: CASSLPDRGTPGELFF. The CDR3 nucleotides are TGTGCCAGCAGTTTACCGGACAGGGGGACCCCGGGGGAGCTGTTTTTT. This sequence joins TRBV27 and TRBJ2-2, with 10 bases identical to TRBD1. Germline lookup yields CDR1 MNHEY and CDR2 SMNVEV (reference sequence). With V trimmed by 2 bases and J by 8 bases, 8 bases remained unmatched. The CDR3 spans 16 residues.

This clonotype came up once. For the CDR3, the DNA is TGCAGCGTTGTAAATCCATTAGGGAACACTGAAGCTTTCTTT. Amino acid sequence: CSVVNPLGNTEAFF. The gene calls are TRBV29-1 and TRBJ1-1; D gene uncertain. The CDR3 extends over 14 amino acids. V lost 4 bases, J lost 1 base, and 13 bases lay in between. CDR1 SQVTM and CDR2 ANQGSEA come from the germline V gene.

As to this clonotype: One end of the junction is discordant with germline, which a read error may explain. The J gene is TRBJ1-1, the V gene TRBV6-5, with a weak D call TRBD1 (6 bases). The CDR3 extends over 15 amino acids. Germline-derived CDR1 and CDR2 are MNHEY and SVGAGI. CDR3 in DNA: TGTGCCAGCAGTTACCTAGGCACGGGGGACACTGAAGTTTTCTTT. This gives the protein CASSYLGTGDTEVFF.

The rearrangement links TRBV6-1 to TRBJ2-1, with D hard to call. Germline assignment: CDR1 MNHNS and CDR2 SASEGT. The CDR3 contains 11 residues. V shed 7 bases and J shed 9 bases, with 10 bases lying between them. The CDR3 reads CASKARREQFF. CDR3 DNA: TGTGCCAGCAAGGCCCGCCGTGAGCAGTTCTTC.

The V call is TRBV4-1, the J call TRBJ2-3, with D possibly being TRBD1 (5 bases). The germline CDR1 and CDR2 sequences are MGHRA and YSYEKL. Deletions cut 3 bases from V and 0 bases from J, with 16 bases between. The CDR3 contains 17 residues. DNA for the CDR3: TGCGCCAGCAGCCAGTCCTCCGGCAGGACAAGCACAGATACGCAGTATTTT. Its protein is CASSQSSGRTSTDTQYF.

The V and J genes are TRBV4-2 and TRBJ2-7; 9 bases agree with TRBD1. CDR1 LGHNA and CDR2 YNFKEQ come from the germline V gene. Unmatched junction bases numbered 8, after V lost 1 base and J lost 4 bases. The CDR3 consists of 16 residues. The CDR3 coding sequence is TGTGCCAGCAGCCAAGTTCTGGGACAGGGTTATTACGAGCAGTACTTC. Translated: CASSQVLGQGYYEQYF.

The chain recombines TRBV7-8 with TRBJ1-1, with a tentative D call TRBD1 (6 bases). The CDR3 covers 11 residues. CDR1 and CDR2 from the germline V gene are SGHVS and FQNEAQ. Trimming stripped 5 bases from V and 7 bases from J, with 8 bases between. The DNA for the CDR3 is TGTGCCAGCAGCAAGGACAGTGAAGCTTTCTTT. Translated, it gives CASSKDSEAFF.

This clonotype turned up a few times. The chain joins TRBV6-1 to TRBJ1-2, with TRBD1 as a possible D gene (5 bases). V shed 6 bases and J shed 1 base, with 21 bases lying between them. This CDR3 spans 17 amino acids. Germline-derived CDR1 and CDR2 are MNHNS and SASEGT. CDR3: CASSRLGAANLNYGYTF. DNA for the CDR3: TGTGCCAGCAGCCGCCTTGGGGCAGCAAACCTTAACTATGGCTACACCTTC.

Comments on this clonotype: At one end the junction does not follow the germline gene, possibly because of a read error. The chain uses TRBV27 and TRBJ2-1, with TRBD2 matching 10 bases. Germline CDR1 reads MNHEY; CDR2 reads SMNVEV (reference sequence). The CDR3 length is 17 residues. CDR3: CACSSSPEREGPNEQFF. CDR3 bases: TGTGCCTGCAGTTCCTCCCCTGAGCGGGAGGGCCCGAATGAGCAGTTCTTC.

This sequence joins TRBV20-1 and TRBJ1-6, with 8 bases matching TRBD1. The trim removed 4 bases at V and 8 bases at J, leaving 7 bases unmatched. The germline V gene has CDR1 DFQATT and CDR2 SNEGSKA (reference sequence). The CDR3 spans 14 residues. CDR3 region: CSATSGTGDSPLHF. The DNA for the CDR3 is TGCAGTGCTACCTCCGGGACAGGAGATTCACCCCTCCACTTT.

The gene calls are TRBV20-1 and TRBJ2-5, with TRBD2 matching over 13 bases. Germline CDR1 reads DFQATT; CDR2 reads SNEGSKA (reference sequence). The CDR3 contains 18 residues. V shed 3 bases, J shed 10 bases, and the junction held 20 bases outside the gene matches. The CDR3 coding sequence is TGCAGTGCTAGGGCACTAGCGGGAGGGCCGGTTGGAGGAATGGTCCAGTACTTC. Translated: CSARALAGGPVGGMVQYF.

With regard to this clonotype: A much bigger clone sits one base away, suggesting this may be a read error. V gene TRBV4-1 combines with J gene TRBJ1-1; 7 bases are a match to TRBD1. CDR3 length: 15 residues. V was clipped by 5 bases and J by 3 bases; unmatched bases: 9. The germline V gene has CDR1 MGHRA and CDR2 YSYEKL. The CDR3 DNA is TGCGCCAGCAGCGGGGTGGGACAGAGGGACACTGAAGCTTTCTTT. This translates into CASSGVGQRDTEAFF.

The chain couples TRBV11-2 to TRBJ2-7; D is unresolved. V shed 4 bases and J shed 5 bases, with 21 bases lying between them. The germline V gene has CDR1 SGHAT and CDR2 FQNNGV. The length of the CDR3 is 16 residues. The CDR3 here is CASSSPSGLDEDEQYF. DNA of the CDR3: TGTGCCAGCAGCTCGCCCTCGGGCCTGGACGAGGACGAGCAGTACTTC.